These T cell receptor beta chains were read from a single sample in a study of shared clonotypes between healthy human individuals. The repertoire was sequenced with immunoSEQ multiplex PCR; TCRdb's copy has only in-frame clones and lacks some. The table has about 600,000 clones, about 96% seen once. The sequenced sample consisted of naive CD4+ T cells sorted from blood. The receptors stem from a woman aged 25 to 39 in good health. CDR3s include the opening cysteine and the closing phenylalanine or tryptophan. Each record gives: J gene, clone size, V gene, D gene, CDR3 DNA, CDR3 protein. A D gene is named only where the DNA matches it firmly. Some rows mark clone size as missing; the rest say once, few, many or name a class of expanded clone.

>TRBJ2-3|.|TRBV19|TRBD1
TGTGCCAGCCGGACAGGGGGCACAGATACGCAGTATTTT
CASRTGGTDTQYF
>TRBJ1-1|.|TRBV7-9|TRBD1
TGTGCCAGCAGCTTATCTGTAGGGACAGTGAACACTGAAGCTTTCTTT
CASSLSVGTVNTEAFF
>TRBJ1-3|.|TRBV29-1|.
TGCAGCGGACGTGGGGGACAATCTGGAAACACCATATATTTT
CSGRGGQSGNTIYF
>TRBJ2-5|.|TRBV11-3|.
TGTGCCAGCAGCTTAGGCAGCCAAGAGACCCAGTACTTC
CASSLGSQETQYF
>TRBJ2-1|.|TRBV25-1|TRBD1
TGTGCCAGCAGTCTCCGGGACAGACACTACAATGAGCAGTTCTTC
CASSLRDRHYNEQFF
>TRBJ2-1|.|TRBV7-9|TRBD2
TGTGCCACCCCGGGACTAGGAACCTTCAATGAGCAGTTCTTC
CATPGLGTFNEQFF
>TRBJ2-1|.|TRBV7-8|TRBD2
TGTGCCAGCAGCTTAGTAGCGGGCTCCTACAATGAGCAGTTCTTC
CASSLVAGSYNEQFF
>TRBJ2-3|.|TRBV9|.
TGTGCCAGCAGCGTAGGCACGACTAGCACAGATACGCAGTATTTT
CASSVGTTSTDTQYF
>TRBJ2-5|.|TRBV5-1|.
TGCGCCAGCAGCCCGCCGACAGAAATACAAGAGACCCAGTACTTC
CASSPPTEIQETQYF
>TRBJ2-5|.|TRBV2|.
TGTGCCAGCAGTGAGAGCCCTCAAGAGACCCAGTACTTC
CASSESPQETQYF
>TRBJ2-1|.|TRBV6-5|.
TGTGCCAGCAGCGAGGTGGGGGCTGGCTACAATGAGCAGTTCTTC
CASSEVGAGYNEQFF
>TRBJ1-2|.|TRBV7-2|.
TGTGCCAGCAGCTTTCGACAGGCCCCCTTAACCTTC
CASSFRQAPLTF
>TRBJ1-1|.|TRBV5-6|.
TGTGCCAGCAGCTTGAGACGGCATATTGAAGCTTTCTTT
CASSLRRHIEAFF
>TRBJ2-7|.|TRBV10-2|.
TGCGCCAGCATGAGAGCGGATACCTCCTACGAGCAGTACTTC
CASMRADTSYEQYF
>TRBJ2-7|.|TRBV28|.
TGTGCCAGCAGTGTTCCTGACGGGAAGTACGAGCAGTACTTC
CASSVPDGKYEQYF
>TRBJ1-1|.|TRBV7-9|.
TGTGCCAGCAGCTTACCGGGGCTCCTGAACACTGAAGCTTTCTTT
CASSLPGLLNTEAFF
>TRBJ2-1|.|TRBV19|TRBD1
TGTGCCAGTAGGGGCAAGACAGGGCCCAATGAGCAGTTCTTC
CASRGKTGPNEQFF
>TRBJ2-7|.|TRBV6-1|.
TGTGCCAGCAGGTTTAACGAGCAGTACTTC
CASRFNEQYF
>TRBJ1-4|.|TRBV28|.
TGTGCCAGCAGGTCCGGTTTATATGAAAAACTGTTTTTT
CASRSGLYEKLFF
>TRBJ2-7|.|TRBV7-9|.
TGTGCCAGCAGCTTACTGGGGACCTACGAGCAGTACTTC
CASSLLGTYEQYF
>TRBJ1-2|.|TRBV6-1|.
TGTGCCAGCAGTTCAACGCAGGGGATCGGCTATGGCTACACCTTC
CASSSTQGIGYGYTF
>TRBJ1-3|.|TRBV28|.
TGTGCCAGTACAGTGGGAAACACCATATATTTT
CASTVGNTIYF
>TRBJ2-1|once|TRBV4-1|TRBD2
TGCGCCAGCAGCCAAGTGAATAGCGGGAACGTTTACAATGAGCAGTTCTTC
CASSQVNSGNVYNEQFF
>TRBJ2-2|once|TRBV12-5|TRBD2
TGTGCTAGTGGTTCGCAACCGAGCGGGAGTGACACCGGGGAGCTGTTTTTT
CASGSQPSGSDTGELFF
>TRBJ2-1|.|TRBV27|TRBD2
TGTGCCAGCAGTTTTAGCGGGAGGTCAGCCTACAATGAGCAGTTCTTC
CASSFSGRSAYNEQFF
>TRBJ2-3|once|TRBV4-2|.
TGTGCCAGCAGCCAAGAACTAGCAGGGGGGTATGATACGCAGTATTTT
CASSQELAGGYDTQYF
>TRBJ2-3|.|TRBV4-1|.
TGCGCCAGCAGCCAAGATTCGGGTGCAGATACGCAGTATTTT
CASSQDSGADTQYF
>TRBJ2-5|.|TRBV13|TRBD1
TGTGCCAGCAGCTACCGGACAGGGGGGCAAGAGACCCAGTACTTC
CASSYRTGGQETQYF
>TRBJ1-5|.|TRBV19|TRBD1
TGTGCCAGTAGTATAGACGGGCATGGACAGGCATTCAATCAGCCCCAGCATTTT
CASSIDGHGQAFNQPQHF
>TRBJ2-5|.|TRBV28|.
TGTGCCAGCAGCACAGGGTACCAAGAGACCCAGTACTTC
CASSTGYQETQYF
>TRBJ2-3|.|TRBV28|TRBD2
TGTGCCAGCTCCCGGGACTATGGTACAGATACGCAGTATTTT
CASSRDYGTDTQYF
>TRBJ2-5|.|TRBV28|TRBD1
TGTGCCAGCAGGCAACAGGGGGGCGGCGAGACCCAGTACTTC
CASRQQGGGETQYF
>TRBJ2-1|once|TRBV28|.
TGTGCCAGCAGTTCCTCCGGGACAATTACCTACAATGAGCAGTTCTTC
CASSSSGTITYNEQFF
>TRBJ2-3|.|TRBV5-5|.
TGTGCCAGCAGCTCGGGGTTCGGCGGCCCCACAGATACGCAGTATTTT
CASSSGFGGPTDTQYF
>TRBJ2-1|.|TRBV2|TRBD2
TGTGCCAGCAGAGAAGGACTAGCGGGACTTAGGGAGCAGTTCTTC
CASREGLAGLREQFF
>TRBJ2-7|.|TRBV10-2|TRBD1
TGCGCCAGCAGTGAGTCACGATCCGGGACAGGGACTGTATTATCCTACGAGCAGTACTTC
CASSESRSGTGTVLSYEQYF
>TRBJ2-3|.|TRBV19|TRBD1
TGTGCCAGTAGTAGGGGGACAGGGGCTATAGATACGCAGTATTTT
CASSRGTGAIDTQYF
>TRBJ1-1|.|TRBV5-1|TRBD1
TGCGCCAGCAGCATTACAGGGGAGGTCGAAGCTTTCTTT
CASSITGEVEAFF
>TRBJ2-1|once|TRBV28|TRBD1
TGTGCCAGCAGTTCCCGGGACAGAAATTTTAATGAGCAGTTCTTC
CASSSRDRNFNEQFF
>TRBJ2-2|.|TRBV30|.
TGTGCCTGGAGTTATTTAGCGGCCGGGGAGCTGTTTTTT
CAWSYLAAGELFF
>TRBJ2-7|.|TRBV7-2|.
TGTGCCAGCAGCTCGTCGCTTGTGGGGCAGTACTTC
CASSSSLVGQYF
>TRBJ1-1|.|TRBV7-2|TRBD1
TGTGCCAGCACCTTGACAGGGGTCACTGAAGCTTTCTTT
CASTLTGVTEAFF
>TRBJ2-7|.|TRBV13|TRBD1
TGTGCCAGCAGCTTGGGGAACAGGGGATACGAGCAGTACTTC
CASSLGNRGYEQYF
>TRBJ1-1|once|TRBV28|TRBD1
TGTGCCAGCAGTTTACCGGGACAGGGTTTTGCTTTCTTT
CASSLPGQGFAFF